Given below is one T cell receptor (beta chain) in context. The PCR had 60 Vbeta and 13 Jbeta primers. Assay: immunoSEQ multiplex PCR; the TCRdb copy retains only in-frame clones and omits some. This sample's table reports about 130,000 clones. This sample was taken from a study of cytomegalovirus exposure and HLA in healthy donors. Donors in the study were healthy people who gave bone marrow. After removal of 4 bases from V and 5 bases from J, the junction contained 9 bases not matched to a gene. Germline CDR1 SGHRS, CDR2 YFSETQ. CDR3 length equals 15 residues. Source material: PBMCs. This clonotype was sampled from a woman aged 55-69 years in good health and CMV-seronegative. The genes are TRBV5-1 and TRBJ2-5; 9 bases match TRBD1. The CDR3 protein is CASSGVPGQGETQYF. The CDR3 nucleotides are TGCGCCAGCAGCGGCGTCCCGGGACAGGGTGAGACCCAGTACTTC.